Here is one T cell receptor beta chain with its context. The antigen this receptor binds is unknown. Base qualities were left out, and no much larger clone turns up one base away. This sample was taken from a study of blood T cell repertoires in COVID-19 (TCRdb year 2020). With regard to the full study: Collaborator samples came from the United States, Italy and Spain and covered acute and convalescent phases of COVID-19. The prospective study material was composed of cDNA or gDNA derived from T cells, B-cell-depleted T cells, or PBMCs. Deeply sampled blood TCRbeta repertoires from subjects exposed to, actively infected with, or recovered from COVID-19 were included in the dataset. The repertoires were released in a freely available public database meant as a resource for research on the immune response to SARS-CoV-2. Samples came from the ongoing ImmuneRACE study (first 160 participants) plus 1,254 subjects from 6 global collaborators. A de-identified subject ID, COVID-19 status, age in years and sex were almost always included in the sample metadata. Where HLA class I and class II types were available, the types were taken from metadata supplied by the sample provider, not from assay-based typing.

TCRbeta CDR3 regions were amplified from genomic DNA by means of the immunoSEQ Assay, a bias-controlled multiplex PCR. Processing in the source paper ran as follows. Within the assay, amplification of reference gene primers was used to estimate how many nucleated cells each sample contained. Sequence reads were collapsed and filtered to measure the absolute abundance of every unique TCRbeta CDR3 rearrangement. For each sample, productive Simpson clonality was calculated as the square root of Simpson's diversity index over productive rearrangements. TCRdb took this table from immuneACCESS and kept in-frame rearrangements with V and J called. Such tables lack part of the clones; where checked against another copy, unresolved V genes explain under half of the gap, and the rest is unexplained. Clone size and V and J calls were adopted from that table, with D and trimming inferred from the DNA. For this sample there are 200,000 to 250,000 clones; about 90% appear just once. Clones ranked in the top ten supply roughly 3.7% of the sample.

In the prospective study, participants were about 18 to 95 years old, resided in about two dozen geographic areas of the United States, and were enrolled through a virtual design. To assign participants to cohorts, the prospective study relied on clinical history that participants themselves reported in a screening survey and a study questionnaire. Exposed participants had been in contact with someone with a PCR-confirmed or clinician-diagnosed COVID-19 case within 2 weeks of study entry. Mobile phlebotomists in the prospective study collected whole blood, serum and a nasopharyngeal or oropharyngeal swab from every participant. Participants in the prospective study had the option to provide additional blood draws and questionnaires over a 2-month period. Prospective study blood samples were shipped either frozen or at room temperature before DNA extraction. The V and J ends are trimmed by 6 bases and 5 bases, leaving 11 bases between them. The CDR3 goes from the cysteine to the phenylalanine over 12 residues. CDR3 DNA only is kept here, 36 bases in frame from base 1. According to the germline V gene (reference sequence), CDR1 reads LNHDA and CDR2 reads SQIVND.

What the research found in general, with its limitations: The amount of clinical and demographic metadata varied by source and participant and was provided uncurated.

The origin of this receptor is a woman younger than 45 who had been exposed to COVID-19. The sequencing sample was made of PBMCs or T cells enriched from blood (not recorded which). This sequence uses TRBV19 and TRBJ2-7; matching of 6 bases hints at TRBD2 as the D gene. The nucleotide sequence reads TGTGCCAGTAGCTACCGGGGGAACGAGCAGTACTTC. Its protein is CASSYRGNEQYF.